The sequence of this TCR beta chain was determined in a study of T-cell reconstitution after alpha-beta-depleted transplantation in children. Study-wide results and caveats: T-cell numbers and diversity, one year after transplant, stemmed largely from T cells that were newly produced. There were some patients whose high TCRbeta diversity at day 60 came from surviving recipient T cells and thymic progenitors.

Using unique molecular identifiers, the investigators prepared the TCRbeta library. TCRdb reprocessed the PCR reads with MiXCR, giving one entry per CDR3 protein. The sample lists under 250,000 distinct CDR3 sequences, more than 20% occurring once. Ten or more counts support this clonotype. As yet, its antigen is unknown. The sample was PBMCs, mostly from graft donor cells, taken 360 days after TCRalphabeta/CD19-depleted stem cell transplant. This TCR was sampled from a female patient aged 2-10 years who had a stem cell transplant for congenital amegakaryocytic thrombocytopenia, so the T cells may come from the graft donor.

The CDR3 here is CATSDLRSGGNISGNQPQHF. As DNA, the CDR3 is TGTGCCACCAGTGATTTGCGGTCAGGGGGCAACATTAGTGGCAATCAGCCCCAGCATTTT. The chain uses TRBV24-1 and TRBJ1-5; the match to TRBD1 covers 8 bases. The CDR3 runs to 20 residues. Per the germline V gene, CDR1 is KGHDR and CDR2 is SFDVKD. V trimming: 0 bases; J trimming: 2 bases; junction bases outside the gene matches: 14.